Given below is one T cell receptor beta chain in context. What it recognizes is unknown. This specimen comes from a study of cytomegalovirus exposure and HLA in healthy donors. Study overall: Earlier, almost 120 million unique TCR beta sequences were recovered from roughly 180 million T cells by an analysis. Study-wide findings and caveats: Analysis was carried out at a later point, and it linked a missense DCLRE1C variant to TCR beta V- and J-gene trimming. There were some V segments, including TRBV6-2 and TRBV6-3, excluded as indistinguishable.

Germline V gene data show CDR1 as KGHSY and CDR2 as FQNENV. The CDR3 is 13 residues long. V lost 4 bases and J lost 5, with 9 bases in between. Amplification used 60 Vbeta primers and 13 Jbeta primers. Per the study methods: Later analysis identified 88 million or so unique TCR beta chains, approximately 11 million shared. Clones were read by immunoSEQ multiplex PCR, and TCRdb kept only the in-frame ones, dropping some. V, J and clone size were drawn from that table, and D and trimming were deduced from the DNA. Among about 180,000 clones listed, roughly 78% were seen once. The specimen was PBMCs. This receptor was taken from a woman in her thirties or forties in good health and CMV-seronegative. The chain employs TRBV16 and TRBJ1-5; no clear D gene. CDR3 nucleotides: TGTGCCAGCAGCCCCTTTACGGATCAGCCCCAGCATTTT. Translated: CASSPFTDQPQHF.